This T cell receptor (beta chain) was sequenced during a study of Ad26.COV2.S vaccination and SARS-CoV-2 variants. Overall study: Donor was in the COV1001 Ad26.COV2.S trial arm.

CDR1 SNHLY and CDR2 FYNNEI come from the germline V gene. CDR3 size: 13 residues. Deletions cut 7 bases from V and 4 bases from J, with 13 bases between. About this clone: Its cognate antigen is unknown.

Whole-study results and caveats: Post-vaccination breadth of spike-specific CD8+ and CD4+ T cell responses was reportedly substantial.

The treatment is: around 19 received Ad26.COV2.S at low or high dose, single or two shots; roughly five received placebo; per-sample allocation not given. Day 63 after the first injection of vaccine or placebo was the sampling time. TCRdb's copy holds only in-frame clones and misses some; the assay was immunoSEQ multiplex PCR. The sample records some 240,000 clones, 70% to 90% being singletons. The source was peripheral blood, collected in a trial of Ad26.COV2.S vaccine versus placebo. The receptor was isolated from a person aged 18 to 59 who received the Ad26.COV2.S COVID-19 vaccine or a placebo. This rearrangement joins TRBV2 to TRBJ1-2; D not certain. The CDR3 DNA sequence: TGTGCCAGCACGGGGATAGATTTCTATGGCTACACCTTC. Translating gives CASTGIDFYGYTF.